The 17 T cell receptor beta chains in this list originate from one sample, sequenced in a study of blood T cell repertoires in COVID-19 (dated by TCRdb to 2020 to 2021). Libraries were built with the immunoSEQ multiplex PCR assay. TCRdb provides this immuneACCESS table in a form limited to in-frame rearrangements. Some clones are lacking; in checked studies, under half of them reflect an unresolved V gene, and why the rest are absent is not known. This sample gives about 47,000 clones in total; approximately 86% of them show up just once. Over 15% of the sample lies in the top ten. The sample comprised peripheral blood. The receptor set was obtained from a man aged 55 to 70 with active COVID-19.

This chain connects TRBV7-2 to TRBJ2-1, with 8 nucleotides matching TRBD1. The CDR3 covers 15 residues. V gave up 5 bases and J gave up 9 bases; unmatched junction bases: 12. Germline values: CDR1 SGHTA, CDR2 FQGNSA. This CDR3 reads CASSQGAGSEGEQFF. In DNA, the CDR3 is TGTGCCAGCAGCCAGGGGGCGGGGTCGGAGGGTGAGCAGTTCTTC. The full variable domain, completed using reference TRBV7-2 and TRBJ2-1, is GAGVSQSPSNKVTEKGKDVELRCDPISGHTALYWYRQSLGQGLEFLIYFQGNSAPDKSGLPSDRFSAERTGGSVSTLTIQRTQQEDSAVYLCASSQGAGSEGEQFFGPGTRLTVL.

The chain combines TRBV28 with TRBJ2-7, with 8 bases lining up with TRBD2. V was clipped by 4 bases and J by 2 bases; unmatched bases: 7. This CDR3 comprises 15 residues. Looked up from germline, CDR1 is MDHEN and CDR2 is SYDVKM. CDR3 in amino acids: CASSSSGREPYEQYF. The CDR3, as DNA: TGTGCCAGCAGTTCAAGCGGGAGAGAACCCTACGAGCAGTACTTC.

This clone occurred a few times. The rearrangement links TRBV9 to TRBJ2-1; maybe TRBD2 (5 bases). The CDR3 is made up of 15 amino acids. V was pared by 4 bases and J by 5 bases, with 16 bases between. Germline V gene lookup returns CDR1 SGDLS and CDR2 YYNGEE. CDR3 nucleotide sequence: TGTGCCAGCAGCTCTGTATCGGGGTCGGACAATGAGCAGTTCTTC. Amino acid sequence: CASSSVSGSDNEQFF. Using reference TRBV9 and TRBJ2-1 for the parts outside the CDR3, the full variable domain is DSGVTQTPKHLITATGQRVTLRCSPRSGDLSVYWYQQSLDQGLQFLIQYYNGEERAKGNILERFSAQQFPDLHSELNLSSLELGDSALYFCASSSVSGSDNEQFFGPGTRLTVL.

This clone is labeled medium-sized (0.01 to 0.1%). This chain connects TRBV4-3 to TRBJ2-7; a weak D match, TRBD1 (6 bases). CDR3 length: 16 amino acids. CDR1 and CDR2 from the germline V gene are LGHNA and YSLEER. V lost 0 bases and J lost 1, with 13 bases in between. The CDR3 DNA sequence: TGCGCCAGCAGCCAAGATTTCAGGGGTCGGTCCTACGAGCAGTACTTC. Its protein is CASSQDFRGRSYEQYF.

The genes are TRBV6-5 and TRBJ1-4; the match to TRBD1 covers 8 bases. The CDR3 loop spans 15 amino acids. V was clipped by 5 bases and J by 3 bases; unmatched bases: 5. The germline CDR1 and CDR2 sequences are MNHEY and SVGAGI. CDR3 region: CASSQTGGSNEKLFF. CDR3 coding DNA: TGTGCCAGCAGTCAAACAGGGGGTTCTAATGAAAAACTGTTTTTT.

The gene calls are TRBV6-5 and TRBJ2-1; 8 bases are a match to TRBD2. This CDR3 comprises 14 residues. Germline CDR1 is MNHEY and CDR2 is SVGAGI. J gave up 9 bases and V 7 bases, and 11 bases lay outside the gene matches. Here the CDR3 reads CASKFGGSGSEQFF. DNA of the CDR3: TGTGCCAGCAAATTTGGCGGGAGCGGGAGTGAGCAGTTCTTC.

V is TRBV19 and J is TRBJ1-1; D is perhaps TRBD1 (5 bases). CDR1 and CDR2 from the germline V gene are LNHDA and SQIVND (reference sequence). The CDR3 is made up of 14 amino acids. Trimming left V 5 bases short and J 4 bases short, with 14 bases between. CDR3 bases: TGTGCCAGTAGTCCAGGGCCTTCGAGCACTGAAGCTTTCTTT. Its translation is CASSPGPSSTEAFF.

The chain couples TRBV29-1 to TRBJ2-2; 9 positions match TRBD2. Unmatched junction bases numbered 6, after V lost 4 bases and J lost 6 bases. The length of the CDR3 is 14 residues. Germline assignment: CDR1 SQVTM and CDR2 ANQGSEA. Here the CDR3 DNA reads TGCAGCGTTGCGTCTAGCGGGGCTGCCGGGGAGCTGTTTTTT. Translating it yields CSVASSGAAGELFF.

This clone was counted a single time. The V call is TRBV6-2 or TRBV6-3, the J call TRBJ2-1; D is undetermined. Germline V CDR1 and CDR2: MNHEY, SVGEGT. The germline V and J ends were trimmed by 6 bases and 0 bases, with 6 bases remaining between them. CDR3 length: 13 residues. In DNA form, the CDR3 reads TGTGCCAGCAGCGAGAGCTCCTACAATGAGCAGTTCTTC. Residues: CASSESSYNEQFF.

The count of this clone is one. The chain joins TRBV9 to TRBJ2-2; the match to TRBD2 covers 7 bases. V was pared by 3 bases and J by 5 bases, with 4 bases of the junction left unmatched. This CDR3 region has 14 residues. The germline V gene has CDR1 SGDLS and CDR2 YYNGEE. The CDR3 sequence is CASSEWGGTGELFF. The CDR3, as DNA: TGTGCCAGCAGCGAGTGGGGGGGAACCGGGGAGCTGTTTTTT.

The table lists this clone with a count of one. The chain links TRBV3-1 (or the pseudogene TRBV3-2) to TRBJ1-3; weak D call: TRBD1 (6 bases). Germline assignment: CDR1 LGHDT and CDR2 YNNKEL (reference sequence). The CDR3 runs to 15 residues. Trimming removed 3 bases at V and 0 bases at J, with 9 bases between. CDR3 DNA sequence: TGTGCCAGCAGCCAGCAGGGGCGCTCTGGAAACACCATATATTTT. Translating gives CASSQQGRSGNTIYF.

Only a few counts were recorded for this clone. The rearrangement joins TRBV6-2 or TRBV6-3 to TRBJ2-7; 10 bases agree with TRBD1. With V trimmed by 0 bases and J by 5 bases, 7 bases remained unmatched. The CDR3 loop spans 16 amino acids. The V gene's germline CDR1 is MNHEY and CDR2 SVGEGT. CDR3 nucleotides: TGTGCCAGCAGTTACTCGGGACAGGGGAGGAGAGACGAGCAGTACTTC. Amino acid sequence: CASSYSGQGRRDEQYF.

The chain employs TRBV5-6 and TRBJ1-3; possibly TRBD1 for D (6 bases). This CDR3 region has 15 residues. The ends were cut back, 2 bases at V and 4 bases at J, with 13 bases in the middle. Germline CDR1 reads SGHDT; CDR2 reads YYEEEE. CDR3 sequence reads: CASSFGTGKGNTIYF. CDR3 sequence (DNA): TGTGCCAGCAGCTTCGGAACAGGGAAAGGAAACACCATATATTTT.

The rearrangement joins TRBV4-3 to TRBJ1-5; 9 positions agree with TRBD1. CDR3 length equals 16 residues. V shed 0 bases and J 2 bases; nucleotides not matched to a gene: 2. The V gene's germline CDR1 is LGHNA and CDR2 YSLEER. The CDR3 coding sequence is TGCGCCAGCAGCCAAGATACAGGGGGCGGCAATCAGCCCCAGCATTTT. The encoded protein is CASSQDTGGGNQPQHF.

V gene TRBV3-1 (or the pseudogene TRBV3-2) combines with J gene TRBJ2-7; D is uncertain. Trimming took 2 bases from V and 0 from J, leaving 8 bases between them. The V gene's germline CDR1 is LGHDT and CDR2 YNNKEL (reference sequence). CDR3 length: 14 residues. CDR3 in DNA: TGTGCCAGCAGCCAATATTCGGGCTCCTACGAGCAGTACTTC. Translating gives CASSQYSGSYEQYF.

This rearrangement joins TRBV10-3 to TRBJ1-2, with 10 bases fitting TRBD1. In germline, CDR1 is ENHRY, CDR2 SYGVKD. V lost 2 bases, J lost 8 bases, and 5 bases stayed unmatched. The CDR3 spans 14 residues. The CDR3 sequence is CAISEDRGQEGYTF. In nucleotides, the CDR3 is TGTGCCATCAGTGAGGACAGGGGGCAGGAGGGCTACACCTTC.

This sequence joins TRBV10-1 and TRBJ2-5, with TRBD1 matching over 10 bases. The CDR3 consists of 18 residues. The V gene's germline CDR1 is WNHNN and CDR2 SYGVQD (reference sequence). Trimming cost V 3 bases and J 0 bases; bases outside gene matches: 10. Here the CDR3 reads CASSDSAPGQGYQETQYF. In nucleotides, the CDR3 is TGCGCCAGCAGTGACTCAGCCCCGGGACAGGGGTACCAAGAGACCCAGTACTTC.